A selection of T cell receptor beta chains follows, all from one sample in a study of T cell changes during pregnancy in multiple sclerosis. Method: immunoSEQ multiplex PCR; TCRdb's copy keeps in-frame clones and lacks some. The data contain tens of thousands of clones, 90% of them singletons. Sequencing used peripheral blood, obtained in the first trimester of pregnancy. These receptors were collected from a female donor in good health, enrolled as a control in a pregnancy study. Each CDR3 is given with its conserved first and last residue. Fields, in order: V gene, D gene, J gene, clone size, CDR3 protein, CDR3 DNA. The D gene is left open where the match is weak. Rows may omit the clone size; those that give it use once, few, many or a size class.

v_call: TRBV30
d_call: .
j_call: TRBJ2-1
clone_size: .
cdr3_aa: CAWSVMSSYNEQFF
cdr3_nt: TGTGCCTGGAGTGTAATGAGCTCCTACAATGAGCAGTTCTTC

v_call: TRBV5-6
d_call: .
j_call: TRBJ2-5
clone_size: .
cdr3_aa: CASSFGQGETQYF
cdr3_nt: TGTGCCAGCAGCTTTGGCCAGGGTGAGACCCAGTACTTC

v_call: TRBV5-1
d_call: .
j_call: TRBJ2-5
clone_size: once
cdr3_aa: CASSLGLAETQYF
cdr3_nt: TGCGCCAGCAGCTTGGGGCTAGCGGAGACCCAGTACTTC

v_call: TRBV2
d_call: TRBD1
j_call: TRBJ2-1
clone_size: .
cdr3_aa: CASSARQGLKDEQFF
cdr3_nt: TGTGCCAGCAGCGCCCGACAGGGGTTGAAGGATGAGCAGTTCTTC

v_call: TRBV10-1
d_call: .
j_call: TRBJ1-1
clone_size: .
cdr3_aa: CASSESRQGNTEAFF
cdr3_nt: TGCGCCAGCAGTGAGTCGCGTCAGGGGAACACTGAAGCTTTCTTT

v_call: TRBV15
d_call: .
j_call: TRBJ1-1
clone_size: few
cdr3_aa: CATTYLTEAFF
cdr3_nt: TGTGCCACCACCTATCTAACTGAAGCTTTCTTT

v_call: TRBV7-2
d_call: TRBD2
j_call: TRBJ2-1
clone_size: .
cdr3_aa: CASSLRLAGASYNEQFF
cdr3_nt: TGTGCCAGCAGCCTACGACTAGCGGGAGCCTCCTACAATGAGCAGTTCTTC

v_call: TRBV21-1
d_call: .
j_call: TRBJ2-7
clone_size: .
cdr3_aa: CASSNRDSGEQYF
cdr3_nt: TGTGCCAGCAGCAACCGGGACTCCGGAGAGCAGTACTTC

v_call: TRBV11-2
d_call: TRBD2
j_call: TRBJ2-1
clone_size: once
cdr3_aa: CASSQGLAGGSGEQFF
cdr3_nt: TGTGCCAGCAGCCAGGGACTAGCGGGAGGGTCGGGGGAGCAGTTCTTC

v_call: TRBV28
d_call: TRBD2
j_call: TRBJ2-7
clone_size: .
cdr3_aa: CASSSQAGRAEQYF
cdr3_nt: TGTGCCAGCAGTTCCCAAGCGGGACGTGCCGAGCAGTACTTC

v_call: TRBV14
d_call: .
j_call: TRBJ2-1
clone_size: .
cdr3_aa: CASSLGASGGKIRVEQFF
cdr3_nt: TGTGCCAGCAGCTTAGGGGCATCCGGCGGGAAGATTCGAGTTGAGCAGTTCTTC

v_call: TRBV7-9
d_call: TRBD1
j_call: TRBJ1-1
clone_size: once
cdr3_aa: CASSQGQGPNTEAFF
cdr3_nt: TGTGCCAGCAGCCAGGGACAGGGACCGAACACTGAAGCTTTCTTT

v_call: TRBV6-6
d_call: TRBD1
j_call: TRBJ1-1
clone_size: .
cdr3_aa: CASRRPGQGFAEAFF
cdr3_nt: TGTGCCAGCAGGCGCCCGGGACAGGGATTCGCTGAAGCTTTCTTT

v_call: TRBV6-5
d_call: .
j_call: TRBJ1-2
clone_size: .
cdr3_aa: CASSAKGGNYGYTF
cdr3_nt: TGTGCCAGCAGCGCTAAAGGGGGTAACTATGGCTACACCTTC

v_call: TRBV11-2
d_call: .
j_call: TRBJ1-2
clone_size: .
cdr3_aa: CASSSEAADQFGGYTF
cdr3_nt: TGTGCCAGCAGCTCGGAGGCTGCCGACCAATTTGGTGGCTACACCTTC

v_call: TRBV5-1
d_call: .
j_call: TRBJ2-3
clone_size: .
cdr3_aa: CASSLGADTQYF
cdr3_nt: TGCGCCAGCAGCTTGGGAGCGGATACGCAGTATTTT

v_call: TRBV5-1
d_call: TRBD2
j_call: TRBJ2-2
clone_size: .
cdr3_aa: CASSPQRGRLAANTGELFF
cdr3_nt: TGCGCCAGCAGCCCCCAACGCGGGAGACTAGCGGCGAACACCGGGGAGCTGTTTTTT

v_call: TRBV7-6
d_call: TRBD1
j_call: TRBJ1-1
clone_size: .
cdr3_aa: CASSQGGNTEAFF
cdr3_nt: TGTGCCAGCAGCCAGGGGGGGAACACTGAAGCTTTCTTT

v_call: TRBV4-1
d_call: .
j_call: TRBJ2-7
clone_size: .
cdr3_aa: CASSQAGSQFSYEQYF
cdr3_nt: TGCGCCAGCAGCCAAGCCGGGTCCCAATTCTCCTACGAGCAGTACTTC

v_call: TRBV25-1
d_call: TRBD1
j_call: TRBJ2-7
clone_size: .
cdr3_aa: CASGDRVHEQYF
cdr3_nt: TGTGCCTCCGGGGACAGGGTCCACGAGCAGTACTTC

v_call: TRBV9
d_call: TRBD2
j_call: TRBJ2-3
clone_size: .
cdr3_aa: CASSAGYTDTQYF
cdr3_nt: TGTGCCAGCTCAGCGGGATACACAGATACGCAGTATTTT

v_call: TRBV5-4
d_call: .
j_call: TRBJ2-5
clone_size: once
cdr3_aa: CASSPLPLETQYF
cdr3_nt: TGTGCCAGCAGCCCCCTCCCTCTGGAGACCCAGTACTTC

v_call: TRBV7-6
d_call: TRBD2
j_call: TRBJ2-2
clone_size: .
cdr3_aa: CASSPGTTGLVTGELFF
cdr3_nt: TGTGCCAGCAGCCCAGGGACAACGGGACTAGTGACCGGGGAGCTGTTTTTT

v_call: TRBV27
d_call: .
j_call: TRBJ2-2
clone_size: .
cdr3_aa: CASSYSARSAATGELFF
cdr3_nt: TGTGCCAGCAGTTATTCCGCCCGATCAGCGGCGACCGGGGAGCTGTTTTTT

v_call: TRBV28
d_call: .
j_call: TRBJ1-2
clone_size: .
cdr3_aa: CASSLEGQGSYGYTF
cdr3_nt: TGTGCCAGCAGTTTGGAGGGGCAGGGTTCCTATGGCTACACCTTC

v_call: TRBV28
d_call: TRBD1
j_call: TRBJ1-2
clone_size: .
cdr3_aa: CASSLTGTDNGYTF
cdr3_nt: TGTGCCAGCAGTTTGACCGGGACAGACAATGGCTACACCTTC

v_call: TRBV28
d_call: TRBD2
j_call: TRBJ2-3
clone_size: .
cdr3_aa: CASRLAGYTDTQYF
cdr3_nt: TGTGCCAGCAGACTAGCGGGGTACACAGATACGCAGTATTTT

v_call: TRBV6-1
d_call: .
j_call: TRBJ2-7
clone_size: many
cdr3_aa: CASSEELAGSYEQYF
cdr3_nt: TGTGCCAGCAGTGAAGAGTTGGCAGGGTCCTACGAGCAGTACTTC

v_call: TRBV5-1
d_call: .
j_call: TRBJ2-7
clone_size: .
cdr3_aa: CASSLGQAPDEQYF
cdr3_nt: TGCGCCAGCAGCTTGGGACAGGCCCCCGACGAGCAGTACTTC

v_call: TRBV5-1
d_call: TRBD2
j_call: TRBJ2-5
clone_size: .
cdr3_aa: CASSTTGTSGRARETQYF
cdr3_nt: TGCGCCAGCAGCACCACCGGGACTAGCGGGAGGGCCCGCGAGACCCAGTACTTC

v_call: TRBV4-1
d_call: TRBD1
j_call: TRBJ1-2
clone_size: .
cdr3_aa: CASSYLDRADYGYTF
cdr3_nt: TGCGCCAGCAGCTACCTGGACAGGGCCGACTATGGCTACACCTTC

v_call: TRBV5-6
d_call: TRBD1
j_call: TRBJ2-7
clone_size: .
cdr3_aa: CASSRRTGIEQYF
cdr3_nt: TGTGCCAGCAGCCGTCGGACAGGAATTGAGCAGTACTTC

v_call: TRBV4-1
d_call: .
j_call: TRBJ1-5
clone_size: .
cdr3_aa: CASSQEQFSNQPQHF
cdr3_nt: TGCGCCAGCAGCCAAGAGCAGTTTAGCAATCAGCCCCAGCATTTT

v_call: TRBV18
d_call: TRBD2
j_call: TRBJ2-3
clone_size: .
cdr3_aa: CASSPLAGGTDTQYF
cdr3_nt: TGTGCCAGCTCACCCCTAGCGGGAGGCACAGATACGCAGTATTTT

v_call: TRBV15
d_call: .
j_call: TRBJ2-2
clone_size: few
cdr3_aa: CATSQVLGRHTGELFF
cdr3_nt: TGTGCCACCAGCCAGGTCTTGGGGCGGCACACCGGGGAGCTGTTTTTT

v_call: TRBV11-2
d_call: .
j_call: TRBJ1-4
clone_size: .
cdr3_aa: CASSYRAVGEKLFF
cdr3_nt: TGTGCCAGCAGCTACAGGGCTGTTGGTGAAAAACTGTTTTTT

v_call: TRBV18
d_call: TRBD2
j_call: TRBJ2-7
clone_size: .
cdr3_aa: CASSPPGTSGSYEQYF
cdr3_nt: TGTGCCAGCTCACCACCGGGGACTAGCGGGAGTTACGAGCAGTACTTC

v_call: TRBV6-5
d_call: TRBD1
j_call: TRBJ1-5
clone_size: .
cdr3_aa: CASSYAQGGQPQHF
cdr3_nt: TGTGCCAGCAGTTACGCGCAGGGGGGTCAGCCCCAGCATTTT

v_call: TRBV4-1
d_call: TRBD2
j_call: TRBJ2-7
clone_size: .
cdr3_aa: CASSRGLAPQNYEQYF
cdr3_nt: TGCGCCAGCAGCCGAGGACTAGCGCCCCAGAACTACGAGCAGTACTTC

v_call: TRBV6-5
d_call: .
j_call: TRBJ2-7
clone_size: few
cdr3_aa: CASSRGSGFEQYF
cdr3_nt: TGTGCCAGCAGCAGGGGATCTGGGTTCGAGCAGTACTTC

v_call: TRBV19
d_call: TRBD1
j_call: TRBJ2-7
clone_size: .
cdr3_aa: CASTSDRGPSYEQYF
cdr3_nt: TGTGCCAGTACTTCCGACAGGGGGCCTTCCTACGAGCAGTACTTC

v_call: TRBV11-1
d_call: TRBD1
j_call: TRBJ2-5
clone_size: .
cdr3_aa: CASSFGQGRETQYF
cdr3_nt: TGTGCCAGCAGCTTCGGACAGGGGAGGGAGACCCAGTACTTC

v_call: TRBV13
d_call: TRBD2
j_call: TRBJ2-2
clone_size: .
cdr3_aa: CASSPSGRASQAGELFF
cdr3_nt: TGTGCCAGCAGCCCTAGCGGCCGGGCCAGTCAAGCCGGGGAGCTGTTTTTT

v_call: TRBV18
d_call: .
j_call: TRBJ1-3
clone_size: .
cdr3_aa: CASSPLPGKRGNTIYF
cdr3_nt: TGTGCCAGCTCACCACTTCCCGGGAAGAGGGGAAACACCATATATTTT

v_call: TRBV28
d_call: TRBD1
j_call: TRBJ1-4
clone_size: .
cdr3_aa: CASSFRDRVEKLFF
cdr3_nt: TGTGCCAGCAGTTTTCGGGACAGGGTTGAAAAACTGTTTTTT

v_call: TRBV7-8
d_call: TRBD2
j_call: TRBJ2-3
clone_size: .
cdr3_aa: CASSPGLAGGLADTQYF
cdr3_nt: TGTGCCAGCAGCCCCGGACTAGCGGGAGGGCTTGCAGATACGCAGTATTTT

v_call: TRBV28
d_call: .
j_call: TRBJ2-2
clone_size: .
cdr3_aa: CASSIAGSGELFF
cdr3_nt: TGTGCCAGCAGCATAGCTGGGAGCGGGGAGCTGTTTTTT

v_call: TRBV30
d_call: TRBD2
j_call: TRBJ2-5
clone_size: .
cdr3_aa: CAWTRGGETQYF
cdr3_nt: TGTGCCTGGACCCGGGGGGGGGAGACCCAGTACTTC